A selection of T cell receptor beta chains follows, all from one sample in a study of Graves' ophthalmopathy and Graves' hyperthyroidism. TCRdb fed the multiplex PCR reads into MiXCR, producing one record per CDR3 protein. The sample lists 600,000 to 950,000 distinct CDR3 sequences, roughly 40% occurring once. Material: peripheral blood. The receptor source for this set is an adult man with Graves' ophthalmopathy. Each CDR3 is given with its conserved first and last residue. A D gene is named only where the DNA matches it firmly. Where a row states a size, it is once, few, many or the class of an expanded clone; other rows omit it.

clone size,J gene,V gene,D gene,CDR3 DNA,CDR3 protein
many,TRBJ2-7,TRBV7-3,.,TGTGCCAGCAGCCAACAGGTTACTGGGTACGAGCAGTACTTC,CASSQQVTGYEQYF
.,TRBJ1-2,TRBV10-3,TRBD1,TGTGCCAGCTCCTTGTCGACAGGGAGAAACTATGGCTACACCTTC,CASSLSTGRNYGYTF
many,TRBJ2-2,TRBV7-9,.,TGTGCCAGCAGCTTCTTGAGCGACACCGGGGAGCTGTTTTTT,CASSFLSDTGELFF
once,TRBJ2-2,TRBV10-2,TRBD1,TGCGCCAGCAGTGTATGGGGACAGGGGAACACCGGGGAGCTGTTTTTT,CASSVWGQGNTGELFF
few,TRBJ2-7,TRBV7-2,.,TGTGCCAGCAGCCCCCAGGGGGGGCTCTCCTACGAGCAGTACTTC,CASSPQGGLSYEQYF
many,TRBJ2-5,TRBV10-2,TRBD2,TGCGCCAGCAGTGAGTCGGCGGGAGGAGGGGAGACCCAGTACTTC,CASSESAGGGETQYF
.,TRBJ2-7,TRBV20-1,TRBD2,TGCAGTGCTTGGACTAGCGGGAGGCCCTCCTACGAGCAGTACTTC,CSAWTSGRPSYEQYF
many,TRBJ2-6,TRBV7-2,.,TGTGCCAGCAGCTGGGGTGACGGGGAGTCTGGGGCCAACGTCCTGACTTTC,CASSWGDGESGANVLTF
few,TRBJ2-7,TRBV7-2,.,TGTGCCAGCAGCCAAAGGGGTGAGGACGAGCAGTACTTC,CASSQRGEDEQYF
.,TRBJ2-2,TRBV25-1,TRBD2,TGTGCCAGCAGTTCTAGAGGACTAGCGGGCGTAATATGGGCCGGGGAGCTGTTTTTT,CASSSRGLAGVIWAGELFF
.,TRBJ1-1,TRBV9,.,TGTGCCAGCAGCTCCCACCCTTCGCCTGGTGAAGCTTTCTTT,CASSSHPSPGEAFF
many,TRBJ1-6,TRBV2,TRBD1,TGTGCCAGCAGATACAGGGGAGGCTCACCCCTCCACTTT,CASRYRGGSPLHF
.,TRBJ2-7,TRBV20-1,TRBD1,TGCAGTGCTGTGCCGGGACAGACCTACGAGCAGTACTTC,CSAVPGQTYEQYF
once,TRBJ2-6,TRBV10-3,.,TGTGCCATCGCGGCCAACGTCCTGACTTTC,CAIAANVLTF
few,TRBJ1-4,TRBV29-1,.,TGCAGCGTTGAAAAAGCCGTTAATCGGGGAGGGCGTGAAAAACTGTTTTTT,CSVEKAVNRGGREKLFF
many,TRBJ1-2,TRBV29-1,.,TGCAGCGCACGGGGCGGCCGGGACGCAAGCCCAACTAACTATGGCTACACCTTC,CSARGGRDASPTNYGYTF
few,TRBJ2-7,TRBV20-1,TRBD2,TGCAGTGCCATCCAACTAGCGTTCGCCTACGAGCAGTACTTC,CSAIQLAFAYEQYF
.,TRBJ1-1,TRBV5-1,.,TGCGCCAGCAGCTTGGATGGGGCAGGGGAAGCTTTCTTT,CASSLDGAGEAFF
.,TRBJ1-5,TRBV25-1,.,TGTGCCAGCAGTTACCCGGCAGAAAGTCAGCCCCAGCATTTT,CASSYPAESQPQHF
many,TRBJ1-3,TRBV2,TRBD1,TGTGCCAGCACGCTGCGGAGGGGGCAGGGAAACACCATATATTTT,CASTLRRGQGNTIYF
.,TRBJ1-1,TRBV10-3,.,TGTGCCATCAGTGCGGGGCAGAACACTGAAGCTTTCTTT,CAISAGQNTEAFF
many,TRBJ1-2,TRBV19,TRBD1,TGTGCCAGTAGTCCCCAAGGGACAGGAAACTATGGCTACACCTTC,CASSPQGTGNYGYTF
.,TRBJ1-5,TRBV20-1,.,TGCAGTGCTAAACAGGGAGGAGGGCAGGGCGGTCAGCCCCAGCATTTT,CSAKQGGGQGGQPQHF
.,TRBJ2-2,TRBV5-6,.,TGTGCCAGCAGCCTCCGGGACCTCGCCCTAAACACCGGGGAGCTGTTTTTT,CASSLRDLALNTGELFF
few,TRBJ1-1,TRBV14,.,TGTGCCAGCAGCCAAGATAGGGGGGATATGAACACTGAAGCTTTCTTT,CASSQDRGDMNTEAFF
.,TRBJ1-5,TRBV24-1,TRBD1,TGTGCCACCAGTGACCCAGGGACAGGCCTCGTTGAGCCCCAGCATTTT,CATSDPGTGLVEPQHF
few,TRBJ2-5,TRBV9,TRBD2,TGTGCCAGCAGCGCGACTAGCGGGAGAGTCGAGACCCAGTACTTC,CASSATSGRVETQYF
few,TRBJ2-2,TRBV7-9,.,TGTGCCAGCAGTCGGAGCGGGCCGAACACCGGGGAGCTGTTTTTT,CASSRSGPNTGELFF
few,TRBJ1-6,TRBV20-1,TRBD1,TGCAGTGCTCCGGGACAGGGGTATTCACCCCTCCACTTT,CSAPGQGYSPLHF
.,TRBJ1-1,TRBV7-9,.,TGTGCCAGCAGCTTTTCAGGGGTGAACACTGAAGCTTTCTTT,CASSFSGVNTEAFF
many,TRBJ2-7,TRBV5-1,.,TGCGCCAGCAGCGACGGCGGGACAGCTTCCTACGAGCAGTACTTC,CASSDGGTASYEQYF
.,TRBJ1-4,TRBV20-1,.,TGCAGTGCTATGAATGACAGGTGGAAAAAACTGTTTTTT,CSAMNDRWKKLFF
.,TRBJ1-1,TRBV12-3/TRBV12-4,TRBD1,TGTGCCAGCAGAAGGACAGGGATGACTGAAGCTTTCTTT,CASRRTGMTEAFF
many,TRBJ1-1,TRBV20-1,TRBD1,TGCAGTGCTAGCGCAGACAGGGGAGCTTTCTTT,CSASADRGAFF
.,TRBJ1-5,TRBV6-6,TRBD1,TGTGCCAGCAGTTACTCCTTGACAGGGGGTCAGCCCCAGCATTTT,CASSYSLTGGQPQHF
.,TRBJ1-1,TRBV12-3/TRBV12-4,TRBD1,TGTGCCAGCAGTTTACGACAGGGCTTGAACACTGAAGCTTTCTTT,CASSLRQGLNTEAFF
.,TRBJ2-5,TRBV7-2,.,TGTGCCAGCAGCCAAGGAGAGAGAGAGACCCAGTACTTC,CASSQGERETQYF
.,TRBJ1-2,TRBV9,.,TGTGCCAGCAGCTTGAGTTCTGGGGGCTACACCTTC,CASSLSSGGYTF
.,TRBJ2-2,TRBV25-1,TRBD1,TGTGCCAGCAGCGTAGGCCAGGGGGCCTCGATCGGGGAGCTGTTTTTT,CASSVGQGASIGELFF
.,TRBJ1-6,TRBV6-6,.,TGTGCCAGCAGTACCCGGGACACATATAATTCACCCCTCCACTTT,CASSTRDTYNSPLHF
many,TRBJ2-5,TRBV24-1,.,TGTGCCACCAGTGACGGGAGAGGGGAGACCCAGTACTTC,CATSDGRGETQYF
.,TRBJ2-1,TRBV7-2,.,TGTGCCAGCAGCTGGGGACCGTCTAATGAGCAGTTCTTC,CASSWGPSNEQFF
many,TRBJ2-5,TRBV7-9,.,TGTGCCAGCAGCTTTAGTAAGGCTCCGAGGGACGGGACCCAGTACTTC,CASSFSKAPRDGTQYF
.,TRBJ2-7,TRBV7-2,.,TGTGCCAGCAGCCCAGCGGGCGCGATTAAATACGAGCAGTACTTC,CASSPAGAIKYEQYF
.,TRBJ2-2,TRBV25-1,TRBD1,TGTGCCAGCAGTTACGGGACAGGGTGGTCCGGGGAGCTGTTTTTT,CASSYGTGWSGELFF
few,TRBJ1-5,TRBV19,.,TGTGCCAGTAATGACAGGCTGACCTATAGCAATCAGCCCCAGCATTTT,CASNDRLTYSNQPQHF
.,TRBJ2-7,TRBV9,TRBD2,TGTGCCAGCAGCGTAGTTGCGGGAGCTGGTTACGAGCAGTACTTC,CASSVVAGAGYEQYF
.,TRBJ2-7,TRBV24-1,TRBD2,TGTGCCACCAGTGATTCTTTGACAGCGGGGGAGCAGTACTTC,CATSDSLTAGEQYF
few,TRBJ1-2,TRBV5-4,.,TGTGCCAGCAGCTTGTATGCAGTTGGAGGCTACACCTTC,CASSLYAVGGYTF
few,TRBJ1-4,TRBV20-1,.,TGCAGTGGTTCGGGCCTTAATGAAAAACTGTTTTTT,CSGSGLNEKLFF
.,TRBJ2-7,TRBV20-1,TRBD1,TGCAGTGCTAGAGATTCGGCAGGGGGTGACTACGAGCAGTACTTC,CSARDSAGGDYEQYF